What follows are 5 T cell receptor beta chains derived from one specimen sequenced in a study of blood T cells in healthy people across ages (dated by TCRdb to about 2015). The method behind the library was 5' RACE. TCRdb lists the instrument as Illumina HiSeq 2500. A second roughly 6 to 12 cycle PCR used a sample-barcoded 5' primer and a J-beta primer mix. Using fastp trimming at Q25 and MiXCR clonotype assembly, TCRdb reanalyzed the public sequencing data and kept in-frame beta chains. CDR3 protein sequences are deduplicated, and each keeps its most common genes and DNA. For this sample the table gives more than 700,000 distinct CDR3 sequences, of which about 55% were detected only once. The ten most abundant clones make up about 38% of the sample. Input material: blood. These receptor sequences come from a man at least 80 years old in good health.

The CDR3 DNA follows: TGTGCCAGCAGGGGGACCGGACTGGGCCAAGAGACCCAGTACTTC. This codes for CASRGTGLGQETQYF. This chain links TRBV12-3 or TRBV12-4 with TRBJ2-5; D possibly uses TRBD1 or TRBD2 (5 bases each). Trimming shortened V by 6 bases and J by 1 base, and 15 bases separated the two germline ends. The CDR3 is 15 amino acids.

The chain recombines TRBV2 with TRBJ2-7, with D unclear. CDR3 length equals 14 residues. The V gene lost 7 bases and the J gene lost 0 bases, with 13 bases spanning the gap. From germline, CDR1 is SNHLY and CDR2 FYNNEI. The CDR3 sequence is CASKEDGPSYEQYF. The CDR3 DNA is TGTGCCAGCAAGGAAGACGGGCCCTCCTACGAGCAGTACTTC.

This chain uses TRBV29-1 with TRBJ1-5; D remains ambiguous. This CDR3 comprises 13 residues. Germline CDR1 and CDR2: SQVTM and ANQGSEA. Trimming stripped 4 bases from V and 2 bases from J, with 9 bases between. CDR3 nucleotides: TGCAGCGTTGCGAGGGCTCGCAATCAGCCCCAGCATTTT. Its translation is CSVARARNQPQHF.

This clonotype has only a few counts. The V gene is TRBV5-1, the J gene TRBJ2-7; 9 bases map to TRBD1. Germline lookup yields CDR1 SGHRS and CDR2 YFSETQ. V shed 2 bases and J 4 bases; nucleotides not matched to a gene: 7. The CDR3 loop spans 15 amino acids. As DNA, the CDR3 is TGCGCCAGCAGCTTCGCTGGGGGGACAGGGTACGAGCAGTACTTC. Protein: CASSFAGGTGYEQYF.

CDR3 in DNA: TGTGCCAGCACGGCCTTGGGCGGGGAGCTGTTTTTT. Amino acids: CASTALGGELFF. The chain combines TRBV7-9 with TRBJ2-2; D gene ambiguous. With 7 bases removed from V and 7 bases from J, the gap between germline ends came to 10 bases. Per germline, CDR1 SEHNR and CDR2 FQNEAQ (reference sequence). The CDR3 consists of 12 residues.